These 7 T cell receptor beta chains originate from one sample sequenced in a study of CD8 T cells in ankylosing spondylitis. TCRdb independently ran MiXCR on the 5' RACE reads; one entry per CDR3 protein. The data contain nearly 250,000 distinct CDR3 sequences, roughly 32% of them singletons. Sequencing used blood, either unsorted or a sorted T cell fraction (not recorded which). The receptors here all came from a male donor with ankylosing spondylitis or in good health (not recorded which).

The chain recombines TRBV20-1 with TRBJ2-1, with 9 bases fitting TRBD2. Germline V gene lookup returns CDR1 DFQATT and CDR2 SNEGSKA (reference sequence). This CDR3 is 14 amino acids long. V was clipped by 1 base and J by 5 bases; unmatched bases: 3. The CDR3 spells CSARGLADHNEQFF. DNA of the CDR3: TGCAGTGCTAGAGGACTAGCGGATCACAATGAGCAGTTCTTC.

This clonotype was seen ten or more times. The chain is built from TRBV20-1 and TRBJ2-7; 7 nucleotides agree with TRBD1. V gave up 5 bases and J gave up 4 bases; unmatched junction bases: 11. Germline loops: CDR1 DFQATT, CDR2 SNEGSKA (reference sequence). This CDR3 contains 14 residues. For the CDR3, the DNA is TGCAGTGCTCGATCCGGGACAGCTTTTTACGAGCAGTACTTC. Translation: CSARSGTAFYEQYF.

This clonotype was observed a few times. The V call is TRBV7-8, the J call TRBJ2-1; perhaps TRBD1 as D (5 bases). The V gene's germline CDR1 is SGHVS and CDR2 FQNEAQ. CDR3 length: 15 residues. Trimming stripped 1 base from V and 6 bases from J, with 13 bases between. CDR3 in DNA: TGTGCCAGCAGCTTAGAAGCCAGGGCTGGCAATGAGCAGTTCTTC. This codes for CASSLEARAGNEQFF.

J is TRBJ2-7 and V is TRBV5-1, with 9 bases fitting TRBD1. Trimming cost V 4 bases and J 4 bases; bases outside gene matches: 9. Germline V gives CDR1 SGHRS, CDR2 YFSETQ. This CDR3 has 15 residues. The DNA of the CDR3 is TGCGCCAGCAGCCCCTACGGGACAGGGAGGTACGAGCAGTACTTC. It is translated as CASSPYGTGRYEQYF.

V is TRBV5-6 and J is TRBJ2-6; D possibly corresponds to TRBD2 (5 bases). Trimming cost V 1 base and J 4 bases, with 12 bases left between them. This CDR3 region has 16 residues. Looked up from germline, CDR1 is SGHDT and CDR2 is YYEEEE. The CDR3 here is CASSLIDPGGANVLTF. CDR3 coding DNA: TGTGCCAGCAGCTTGATAGACCCGGGAGGGGCCAACGTCCTGACTTTC.

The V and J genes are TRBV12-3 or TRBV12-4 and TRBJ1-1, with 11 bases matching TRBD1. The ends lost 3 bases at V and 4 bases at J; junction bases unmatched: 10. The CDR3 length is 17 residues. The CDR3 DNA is TGTGCCAGCAGTTTGGTCGGGACAGGGGGTCGAGGCACTGAAGCTTTCTTT. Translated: CASSLVGTGGRGTEAFF.

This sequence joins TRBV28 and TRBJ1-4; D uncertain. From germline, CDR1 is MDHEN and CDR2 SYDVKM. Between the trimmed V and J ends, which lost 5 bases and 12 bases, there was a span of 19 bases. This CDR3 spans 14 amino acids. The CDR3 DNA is TGTGCCAGCAGTCCTGCCCCCGGCCGGTATGAACTGTTTTTT. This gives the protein CASSPAPGRYELFF.